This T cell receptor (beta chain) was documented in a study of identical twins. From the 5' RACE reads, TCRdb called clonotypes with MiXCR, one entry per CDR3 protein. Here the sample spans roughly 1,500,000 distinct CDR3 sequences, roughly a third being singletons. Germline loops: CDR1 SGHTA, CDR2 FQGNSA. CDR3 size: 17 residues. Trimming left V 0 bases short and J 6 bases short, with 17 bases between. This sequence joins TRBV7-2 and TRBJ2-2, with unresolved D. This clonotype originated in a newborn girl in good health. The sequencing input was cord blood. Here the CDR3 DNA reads TGTGCCAGCAGCTTAGCTACGCGGCGAAAGAGTTCCGGGGAGCTGTTTTTT. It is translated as CASSLATRRKSSGELFF.